This T cell receptor beta chain came from a study of spatial heterogeneity in lung cancer (dated by TCRdb to the late 2010s). Some background on the complete study: Beta-chain transcripts were consistently detected in greater numbers than alpha-chain transcripts, which likely reflects a higher abundance of beta-chain transcripts. In tumor regions, TCR transcript counts showed a strong correlation with a T cell transcriptional module score from matched bulk RNA-seq. In the raw uncorrected reads, each unique combination of TCR and UMI appeared more than ten times on average. TCR alpha and beta repertoires were quantitatively compared across multiple tumor regions, matched nontumor lung and blood in non-small cell lung cancer. TCR repertoire features were related to nonsynonymous mutation counts determined by whole-exome sequencing of tumor tissue. Both alpha and beta chains were TCR-sequenced in 200 or so tumor regions, under 70 matched nontumor lung samples and 56 PBMC samples obtained at surgery. The paper as a whole reports these results and caveats: Counts of ubiquitous and regional expanded TCRs correlated with counts of ubiquitous and regional nonsynonymous mutations, respectively. Additional single-cell paired TCR alpha and beta sequencing was considered necessary to confirm, at a functional level, the hypothesis that regional TCRs recognize regional mutations. The tumor nonsynonymous mutation count correlated with the number of expanded intratumoral alpha and beta TCRs. TCR-seq coverage of tumor T cells was estimated at only around 6.7% for alpha chains and approximately 13% for beta chains.

Library generation was performed with 5' RACE. Sequencer: NextSeq 500. The TCR library protocol attached a unique molecular identifier to each TCR cDNA molecule to allow correction of PCR and sequencing errors. As for how the authors treated the data: TCR identification, UMI-based error correction and CDR3 extraction were performed with Decombinator tools. TCRs above a frequency of 2 per 1,000, corresponding to the top 1% of the tumor frequency distribution, were defined as expanded. Expanded tumor TCRs were classed as regional if statistically deemed absent (corrected P<0.05) from at least one tumor region, otherwise ubiquitous. Renyi diversity was calculated using the R vegan package after each repertoire was subsampled 100 times to 5,000 TCRs. To build CDR3 similarity networks, amino acid triplet string-kernel similarity was used, and CDR3s were connected when their pairwise similarity was above 0.82. The public reads were run again by TCRdb, first through fastp at Q25 and then through MiXCR, and only productive beta chains were kept. Entries are consolidated by CDR3 protein sequence, retaining the most common genes and DNA. Clone size and V and J calls follow TCRdb, not the original study. The sample table shows around 10,000 distinct CDR3 sequences, and around an eighth are seen once. Roughly an eighth of the sample is in the top ten clones.

The germline V gene (reference sequence) supplies CDR1 DFQATT and CDR2 SNEGSKA. The junction carries 12 bases between V and J, which are trimmed by 4 bases and 3 bases respectively. From the cysteine up to the phenylalanine, the CDR3 has a length of 13 residues. Only the CDR3 DNA stays, 39 bases, in frame from base 1. The time point label of this sample denotes: sample taken at primary tumor resection. Donors were 72 patients with early-stage, untreated non-small cell lung cancer from the lung TRACERx cohort. For TCR sequencing, whole RNA was extracted from tumor and nontumor lung tissue, or from cryopreserved PBMC samples, and no cell sorting was done. A patient was chosen for TCR sequencing only when enough RNA was available from at least two tumor regions. Before being selected, tumor and adjacent nontumor lung specimens were reviewed by a lung pathologist. The table lists this clonotype with many counts. This clone's antigen is unknown. Base qualities are missing; no much larger clone stands one base away.

The chain couples TRBV20-1 to TRBJ2-5; TRBD1 might be the D gene, on 5 matching bases. The sample consisted of lung tumor tissue, taken at surgery. The receptor comes from a male donor with early-stage non-small cell lung cancer. The nucleotides read TGCAGTGCTATACGGCTAGGGGAAGAGACCCAGTACTTC. Translated, it reads CSAIRLGEETQYF.